This paragraph reports one T cell receptor beta chain. V was pared by 5 bases and J by 1 base, with 11 bases between. The germline V gene encodes CDR1 SGHVS and CDR2 FQNEAQ. The CDR3 has 14 amino acids. The sample belongs to a study of blood T cell repertoires in COVID-19. Whole-study context: From the United States, Italy and Spain came samples of acute and convalescent COVID-19. The analysed material was cDNA or gDNA that came from T cells, B-cell-depleted T cells, or PBMCs.

Original analysis: For nucleated cells, counts were estimated from reference gene primer amplification. Produced via immunoSEQ multiplex PCR; TCRdb's table is partial and in-frame only. Clonal size and the V and J genes are those of that table, whereas D and trimming came from the DNA. The sample consists of about 47,000 clones, approximately 84% of them appearing once. The TCR was taken from a man over 45 with acute or convalescent COVID-19. Sample: peripheral blood. The J gene is TRBJ1-1, the V gene TRBV7-8; D might be TRBD1 (5 bases). The DNA for the CDR3 is TGTGCCAGCAGCCGATCCACAGGGAACACTGAAGCTTTCTTT. Translating it yields CASSRSTGNTEAFF.